This TCR beta chain was captured in a study of beta chain features in type 1 diabetes. Broader study findings: Patients and controls would share equally any PCR tilt toward shorter templates. TCRB CDR3s from Type 1 diabetes patients were moderately but significantly shorter in all four CD4+ subsets.

V gave up 3 bases and J gave up 1 base, with 19 bases separating them. The CDR3 totals 18 residues. The germline gives CDR1 MGHDK, CDR2 SYGVNS. All sorted populations exceeded 95% purity. Since all of the isolated RNA was reverse transcribed, expressed TCRB transcripts were what got sequenced. Assay: immunoSEQ multiplex PCR; the TCRdb copy retains only in-frame clones and omits some. Of 900,000 or so clones in the sample, 15% to 20% are singletons; the top ten hold around 0.02%. A note on this clone: Its specificity is unknown.

The sample comprised naive CD4+ T cells from blood. The chain joins TRBV25-1 to TRBJ2-1; D is possibly TRBD2 (6 bases). The clonotype comes from a woman aged 18-29 years in good health. This CDR3 is CASSEPRGGPGSYNEQFF. Written as DNA, the CDR3 is TGTGCCAGCAGTGAGCCCCGCGGAGGGCCTGGATCCTACAATGAGCAGTTCTTC. The variable domain in full, with the rest retrieved from reference TRBV25-1 and TRBJ2-1, is EADIYQTPRYLVIGTGKKITLECSQTMGHDKMYWYQQDPGMELHLIHYSYGVNSTEKGDLSSESTVSRIRTEHFPLTLESARPSHTSQYLCASSEPRGGPGSYNEQFFGPGTRLTVL.